A selection of T cell receptor beta chains follows, all from one sample in a study of response to subunit inactivated influenza vaccine. MiXCR was run by TCRdb on the RT-PCR reads, yielding one entry per CDR3 protein. The sample records about 540,000 distinct CDR3 sequences, around a quarter being singletons. These data were likewise used in another study, on T cells expressing NK-cell markers.

Sequencing used CD4+ T cells sorted from PBMCs, obtained less than 13 days after vaccination. The receptor set was obtained from a man between 45 and 60 years old who received an inactivated influenza vaccine. Each CDR3 is given with its conserved first and last residue. D genes are given only for firm matches.

j_gene	d_gene	v_gene	CDR3aa
TRBJ2-1	TRBD1	TRBV20-1	CSVPPGQGPYNVQFF
TRBJ1-2	-	TRBV20-1	CSASGTPEGGYTF
TRBJ1-2	TRBD1	TRBV30	CAWITTGTNYGYTF
TRBJ2-7	TRBD2	TRBV28	CASRGGGRFYEQYF
TRBJ1-4	-	TRBV18	CASSPATGTRLSKLFF
TRBJ2-3	-	TRBV9	CASSAKGLTDTQYF
TRBJ2-2	-	TRBV15	CATSLYGGGTGELFF
TRBJ2-2	-	TRBV5-1	CASSSLQGNTGELFF
TRBJ2-5	-	TRBV6-2/TRBV6-3	CASSYGGLQETQYF
TRBJ1-1	-	TRBV6-5	CASSYSGQYRTANTEAFF
TRBJ2-5	-	TRBV6-5	CASGYGPNGETQYF
TRBJ2-7	TRBD1	TRBV12-3/TRBV12-4	CASSQAGTGRSYEQYF
TRBJ2-2	-	TRBV9	CASSVVATDTGELFF
TRBJ2-2	TRBD2	TRBV11-2	CASSPRGRGPISNTGELFF
TRBJ2-5	-	TRBV7-8	CASRGRQYQETQYF
TRBJ2-5	TRBD1	TRBV6-2/TRBV6-3	CASSYAIGGFQETKYF
TRBJ2-1	TRBD1	TRBV5-1	CASSLGTGGYNEQFF
TRBJ2-3	-	TRBV5-6	CASSFLEAADTQYF
TRBJ2-1	-	TRBV2	CASSLMTGSSYNEQFF
TRBJ2-2	-	TRBV27	CASSPLFWDPNTGELFF
TRBJ1-2	-	TRBV7-9	CASSLGLGNYGYTF
TRBJ1-2	-	TRBV12-3/TRBV12-4	CASSNFRGANYGYTF
TRBJ2-7	-	TRBV25-1	CASSGPRGHEQYF
TRBJ2-5	-	TRBV4-1	CASSQGQAGGQETQYF
TRBJ2-2	TRBD2	TRBV11-2	CASSLSGGYTGELFF
TRBJ1-2	-	TRBV5-6	CASWGPIKDGYTF
TRBJ2-5	-	TRBV7-2	CASSLVVAGQETQYF
TRBJ2-5	-	TRBV6-1	CASSPGPGRVQETQYF